These 17 T cell receptor beta chains were sequenced from one sample in a study of blood T cells in healthy people across ages. Then a second PCR, running roughly 7 to 11 cycles, was carried out with a sample-barcoded 5' primer and a J-beta primer mix. TCRdb re-called the 5' RACE reads with MiXCR, one entry per CDR3 protein. Of 1.5 million to 2 million distinct CDR3 sequences in the sample, over 25% were seen once. Sequencing input: blood. These receptors came from a woman aged 30 to 39 in good health.

This clonotype was observed at least ten times. The chain carries TRBV7-2 and TRBJ2-7; 9 positions match TRBD2. The J segment lost 3 bases and the V segment lost 1 base, leaving 4 bases of the junction unmatched. The CDR3 runs 15 residues. Looked up from germline, CDR1 is SGHTA and CDR2 is FQGNSA. CDR3 amino acids: CASSLGLAEDYEQYF. In DNA form, the CDR3 reads TGTGCCAGCAGCTTAGGACTAGCGGAGGACTACGAGCAGTACTTC.

This clonotype came up once. Because it lacks the conserved phenylalanine or tryptophan at the end, this CDR3 is likely a read error. The chain combines TRBV28 with TRBJ1-5; D unclear. The CDR3 has 16 residues. Trimming left V 5 bases short and J 0 bases short, with 14 bases between. The germline V gene encodes CDR1 MDHEN and CDR2 SYDVKM. Written as DNA, the CDR3 is TGTGCCAGCAGTACACGGGCCTTTAATAGCAATCAGCCCCAGCATTGT. Translation: CASSTRAFNSNQPQHC.

The V call is TRBV5-1, the J call TRBJ2-5; the match to TRBD2 covers 12 bases. Trimming at V came to 3 bases and at J to 4 bases, leaving 7 bases not matched to a gene. Germline V gene lookup returns CDR1 SGHRS and CDR2 YFSETQ. CDR3 size: 16 residues. CDR3 sequence (DNA): TGCGCCAGCAGCTCTCGACTAGCGGGGGCCGGAGAGACCCAGTACTTC. This translates into CASSSRLAGAGETQYF. Full variable domain (remainder filled in from reference TRBV5-1 and TRBJ2-5): KAGVTQTPRYLIKTRGQQVTLSCSPISGHRSVSWYQQTPGQGLQFLFEYFSETQRNKGNFPGRFSGRQFSNSRSEMNVSTLELGDSALYLCASSSRLAGAGETQYFGPGTRLLVL.

V gene TRBV11-1 combines with J gene TRBJ2-3; possibly TRBD2 for D (5 bases). Trimming removed 2 bases from V and 0 bases from J, with 12 bases in between. The CDR3 has 16 residues. CDR1 SGHAT and CDR2 FQDESV come from the germline V gene (reference sequence). The CDR3 DNA sequence: TGTGCCAGCAGCTTAAAGGCAGCGGCTAGCACAGATACGCAGTATTTT. This codes for CASSLKAAASTDTQYF.

The V call is TRBV7-2, the J call TRBJ2-1; D uncertain. Germline V gene data show CDR1 as SGHTA and CDR2 as FQGNSA. CDR3 size: 13 residues. V was cut by 5 bases and J by 8 bases, with 13 bases left in between. Here the CDR3 reads CASSLPVVDEQFF. In nucleotides, the CDR3 is TGTGCCAGCAGCCTACCCGTCGTCGATGAGCAGTTCTTC. Complete variable domain (other parts from reference TRBV7-2 and TRBJ2-1): GAGVSQSPSNKVTEKGKDVELRCDPISGHTALYWYRQSLGQGLEFLIYFQGNSAPDKSGLPSDRFSAERTGGSVSTLTIQRTQQEDSAVYLCASSLPVVDEQFFGPGTRLTVL.

This clonotype was seen ten or more times. This chain links TRBV20-1 with TRBJ2-5; D is perhaps TRBD1 (6 bases). The CDR3 loop spans 12 amino acids. Germline V lookup: CDR1 DFQATT, CDR2 SNEGSKA (reference sequence). V was clipped by 6 bases and J by 5 bases, with 13 bases between them. This CDR3 is CSALGQGETQYF. The CDR3, as DNA: TGCAGTGCCCTGGGACAAGGGGAGACCCAGTACTTC.

With regard to this clonotype: A single base separates this from a much larger clone, so it may be a read error. The rearrangement links TRBV28 to TRBJ2-7; D not resolved. The CDR3 spans 14 residues. CDR1 and CDR2 from the germline V gene are MDHEN and SYDVKM. V was trimmed by 7 bases and J by 0 bases, leaving 13 bases between them. CDR3 sequence (DNA): TGTGCCAGCACGACCGCACCCAGCTCCTACGAGCAGTACTTC. As protein: CASTTAPSSYEQYF.

CDR3 protein: CASEFILDRAHNEQFF. In nucleotides, the CDR3 is TGCGCCAGCGAATTTATATTAGATCGGGCACACAATGAGCAGTTCTTC. The V gene is TRBV5-1, the J gene TRBJ2-1; D unclear. The germline V and J ends were trimmed by 7 bases and 5 bases, with 22 bases remaining between them. The CDR3 is 16 amino acids. The germline CDR1 and CDR2 sequences are SGHRS and YFSETQ.

This clonotype was recorded a few times. CDR3 nucleotide sequence: TGTGCCAGCAGCTTAGCGGCTAGCGGGAGGGGAGAGCAGTACTTC. Translating gives CASSLAASGRGEQYF. The chain carries TRBV7-9 and TRBJ2-7; 12 bases fit TRBD2. V shed 0 bases and J 7 bases; nucleotides not matched to a gene: 4. This CDR3 has 15 residues. CDR1 and CDR2 (germline): SEHNR, FQNEAQ (reference sequence).

Worth noting for this clonotype: This may be a read error, as it is one base from a much larger clone. The rearrangement uses TRBV12-3 or TRBV12-4 and TRBJ2-1; 8 positions match TRBD2. The junction had 9 bases not matched to a gene; V was cut back by 6 bases and J by 5 bases. This CDR3 has 15 amino acids. CDR3 region: CASSQSGRNDNEQFF. The CDR3 nucleotides read TGTGCCAGCAGCCAAAGCGGGAGAAACGACAATGAGCAGTTCTTC.

The chain couples TRBV20-1 to TRBJ2-1, with 11 positions matching TRBD2. In germline, CDR1 is DFQATT, CDR2 SNEGSKA (reference sequence). The CDR3 contains 14 residues. Unmatched junction bases numbered 11, after V lost 1 base and J lost 15 bases. The CDR3 nucleotides are TGCAGTGCTAGAGGGGATCCGGGACTAGCGGTTGCGTTCTTC. It codes for CSARGDPGLAVAFF.

The chain links TRBV19 to TRBJ2-1; possibly TRBD1 or TRBD2 for D (6 bases each). Germline V CDR1 and CDR2: LNHDA, SQIVND (reference sequence). This CDR3 has 14 residues. Trimming removed 5 bases from V and 8 bases from J, with 16 bases in between. The CDR3 loop is CASSPGAPRDEQFF. The CDR3 nucleotides are TGTGCCAGTAGTCCGGGGGCTCCTCGGGATGAGCAGTTCTTC.

The sample holds a few counts of this clonotype. This chain connects TRBV27 to TRBJ1-2; no reliable D call. Between the trimmed V and J ends, which lost 10 bases and 3 bases, there was a span of 6 bases. The CDR3 runs 10 residues. Germline CDR1 and CDR2: MNHEY and SMNVEV (reference sequence). CDR3 DNA: TGTGCCAAAGGAGACTATGGCTACACCTTC. It yields the protein CAKGDYGYTF.

The chain carries TRBV20-1 and TRBJ2-2; D may be TRBD1 or TRBD2 (5 bases each). The ends were cut back, 4 bases at V and 0 bases at J, with 9 bases in the middle. Germline-derived CDR1 and CDR2 are DFQATT and SNEGSKA (reference sequence). The CDR3 length is 14 residues. The CDR3 coding sequence is TGCAGTGCTAAAGGGACGTCGAACACCGGGGAGCTGTTTTTT. Translated: CSAKGTSNTGELFF.

In its sample, this clonotype was seen once. This chain connects TRBV9 to TRBJ2-7; TRBD1 matches at 9 bases. V was pared by 0 bases and J by 7 bases, with 5 bases of the junction left unmatched. In germline, CDR1 is SGDLS, CDR2 YYNGEE. The CDR3 has 14 amino acids. Written as DNA, the CDR3 is TGTGCCAGCAGCGTAGGGACAGGGGACAATGAGCAGTACTTC. It encodes CASSVGTGDNEQYF.

A note on this clonotype: Sequence at one end of the junction differs from germline and may be a read error. The chain is built from TRBV7-2 and TRBJ2-7, with a possible D match to TRBD2 (5 bases). This CDR3 is 14 amino acids long. CDR1 is SGHTA and CDR2 is FQGNSA in the germline V gene. The CDR3 loop is CAISLVDRGYEQYF. CDR3 in DNA: TGTGCCATCAGCTTAGTGGACCGGGGTTACGAGCAGTACTTC. Full variable domain (outside the CDR3, taken from reference TRBV7-2 and TRBJ2-7): GAGVSQSPSNKVTEKGKDVELRCDPISGHTALYWYRQSLGQGLEFLIYFQGNSAPDKSGLPSDRFSAERTGGSVSTLTIQRTQQEDSAVYLCAISLVDRGYEQYFGPGTRLTVT.

With regard to this clonotype: One junction end does not reproduce the germline sequence, and a read error may be involved. This chain joins TRBV5-1 and TRBJ2-1, with TRBD2 as a possible D gene (7 bases). Per the germline V gene, CDR1 is SGHRS and CDR2 is YFSETQ. The CDR3 loop spans 14 amino acids. DNA of the CDR3: TGTGCCAGCAGCATGAGGGGGGGCATCGATGAGCAGTTCTTC. Its protein is CASSMRGGIDEQFF.